The 20 T cell receptor beta chains in this list originate from one sample, sequenced in a study of OX40 agonist ivuxolimab in advanced cancers. Libraries were prepared by immunoSEQ multiplex PCR; TCRdb keeps only in-frame clonotypes and omits some of them. The table lists 55,000 to 75,000 clones, roughly four fifths of them singletons. The material sequenced was CD4+ or CD8+ T cells sorted from blood, taken in a trial of the OX40 agonist ivuxolimab. The receptors stem from an adult with an advanced solid tumor such as melanoma, head and neck, liver or kidney cancer.

V gene TRBV10-3 combines with J gene TRBJ1-1; TRBD1 might be the D (6 bases). This CDR3 region has 13 residues. The V end lost 4 bases, the J end lost 4 bases, and 10 bases lay between the germline ends. Germline CDR1 reads ENHRY; CDR2 reads SYGVKD. Here the CDR3 DNA reads TGTGCCATCAGTGTACAGGGTGGCACTGAAGCTTTCTTT. Protein product: CAISVQGGTEAFF.

The chain recombines TRBV18 with TRBJ2-6; D might be TRBD1 or TRBD2, each matching 5 bases. The CDR3 length is 16 residues. Trimming removed 2 bases at V and 0 bases at J, with 8 bases between. Germline CDR1 is KGHSH and CDR2 is LQKENI. This CDR3 is CASSPGTLSGANVLTF. The CDR3 nucleotides read TGTGCCAGCTCACCAGGGACCCTCTCTGGGGCCAACGTCCTGACTTTC. The entire variable domain, with the rest obtained from reference TRBV18 and TRBJ2-6, is as follows: NAGVMQNPRHLVRRRGQEARLRCSPMKGHSHVYWYRQLPEEGLKFMVYLQKENIIDESGMPKERFSAEFPKEGPSILRIQQVVRGDSAAYFCASSPGTLSGANVLTFGAGSRLTVL.

This clone is a singleton in its sample. This chain connects TRBV6-6 to TRBJ2-2; D is possibly TRBD2 (7 bases). The CDR3 contains 15 residues. The germline V and J ends were trimmed by 2 bases and 4 bases, with 11 bases remaining between them. Germline CDR1 is MNHNY and CDR2 is SVGAGI (reference sequence). Written as DNA, the CDR3 is TGTGCCAGCAGTTACGGGGGGGCGGCCACCGGGGAGCTGTTTTTT. Translating it yields CASSYGGAATGELFF.

This chain connects TRBV5-8 to TRBJ2-1, with 10 bases identical to TRBD2. This CDR3 is built from 13 residues. Looked up from germline, CDR1 is SGHTS and CDR2 is YDEGEE. V shed 2 bases, J shed 14 bases, and the junction held 7 bases outside the gene matches. The CDR3 loop is CASSFVGTSVKFF. The CDR3 nucleotides are TGTGCCAGCAGCTTTGTCGGGACTAGCGTAAAGTTCTTC.

The chain joins TRBV18 to TRBJ1-5; 7 bases fit TRBD1. The germline V gene encodes CDR1 KGHSH and CDR2 LQKENI. The ends lost 4 bases at V and 3 bases at J; junction bases unmatched: 6. The CDR3 has 15 amino acids. In DNA form, the CDR3 reads TGTGCCAGCTCACTAGACAGGGTTGTCAATCAGCCCCAGCATTTT. It is translated as CASSLDRVVNQPQHF.

The V and J genes are TRBV29-1 and TRBJ1-2; 8 nucleotides line up with TRBD1. The CDR3 is 12 residues long. With V trimmed by 7 bases and J by 2 bases, 3 bases remained unmatched. Germline assignment: CDR1 SQVTM and CDR2 ANQGSEA. As DNA, the CDR3 is TGCAGCGAGAACAGGGGGAACTATGGCTACACCTTC. This gives the protein CSENRGNYGYTF. The full variable domain, its missing parts supplied by reference TRBV29-1 and TRBJ1-2, is SAVISQKPSRDICQRGTSLTIQCQVDSQVTMMFWYRQQPGQSLTLIATANQGSEATYESGFVIDKFPISRPNLTFSTLTVSNMSPEDSSIYLCSENRGNYGYTFGSGTRLTVV.

The DNA for the CDR3 is TGTGCCAGCAGTTACGGCGGAGGGCGCGACAGAATGTTTTTT. Protein sequence: CASSYGGGRDRMFF. The chain links TRBV6-5 to TRBJ1-4; D perhaps matches TRBD1 (5 bases). With 2 bases removed from V and 15 bases from J, the gap between germline ends came to 19 bases. The CDR3 is 14 residues long. The germline V gene encodes CDR1 MNHEY and CDR2 SVGAGI.

The V call is TRBV5-1, the J call TRBJ2-1; 15 bases agree with TRBD2. The germline gives CDR1 SGHRS, CDR2 YFSETQ. The CDR3 is 16 residues long. Trimming cost V 6 bases and J 4 bases; bases outside gene matches: 5. The CDR3 region is CASKGLAGGQYNEQFF. DNA of the CDR3: TGCGCCAGCAAGGGACTAGCGGGGGGCCAATACAATGAGCAGTTCTTC.

This clone came up once. The genes are TRBV18 and TRBJ1-4; D call uncertain. Germline V gene sequence: CDR1 KGHSH, CDR2 LQKENI. V was pared by 3 bases and J by 8 bases, with 13 bases between. There are 14 residues in the CDR3. CDR3: CASSPIPSGEKLFF. CDR3 nucleotide sequence: TGTGCCAGCTCACCCATACCCAGCGGGGAAAAACTGTTTTTT.

The chain has TRBV5-1 and TRBJ2-4, with 9 positions matching TRBD1. Trimming cost V 5 bases and J 6 bases; bases outside gene matches: 6. CDR1 and CDR2 from the germline V gene are SGHRS and YFSETQ. This CDR3 has 14 amino acids. In DNA form, the CDR3 reads TGCGCCAGCAGAGAGACAGGGGGAGGAAACATTCAGTACTTC. Amino acid sequence: CASRETGGGNIQYF.

As to this clone: This sample also contains other DNA sequences that code for the same CDR3. The V gene is TRBV18, the J gene TRBJ2-7; D is uncertain. The CDR3 runs to 12 residues. The germline V gene encodes CDR1 KGHSH and CDR2 LQKENI. The ends were cut back, 6 bases at V and 0 bases at J, with 6 bases in the middle. CDR3 coding DNA: TGTGCCAGCTCTTCGAGCTCCTACGAGCAGTACTTC. Encoded protein: CASSSSSYEQYF.

The J gene is TRBJ1-2, the V gene TRBV29-1, with D perhaps matching TRBD1 (5 bases). Germline V gene lookup returns CDR1 SQVTM and CDR2 ANQGSEA. This CDR3 spans 15 amino acids. Trimming left V 4 bases short and J 0 bases short, with 15 bases between. The CDR3 reads CSVGSSGRANYGYTF. Written as DNA, the CDR3 is TGCAGCGTTGGATCTTCGGGGCGAGCTAACTATGGCTACACCTTC.

The chain links TRBV18 to TRBJ2-5; a possible D gene is TRBD1 (6 bases). V was cut by 0 bases and J by 5 bases, with 7 bases left in between. The germline gives CDR1 KGHSH, CDR2 LQKENI. The CDR3 covers 13 residues. In DNA form, the CDR3 reads TGTGCCAGCTCACCACCGAGGGGGGAGACCCAGTACTTC. The encoded protein is CASSPPRGETQYF.

The chain employs TRBV16 and TRBJ2-7; D gene unclear. The V gene lost 0 bases and the J gene lost 0 bases, with 6 bases spanning the gap. This CDR3 has 14 residues. Per the germline V gene, CDR1 is KGHSY and CDR2 is FQNENV. The CDR3 DNA sequence: TGTGCCAGCAGCCAATCGATAGGCTCCTACGAGCAGTACTTC. Protein: CASSQSIGSYEQYF.

The rearrangement uses TRBV19 and TRBJ1-1; D gene unclear. Trimming took off 1 base at V and 4 bases at J, with 7 bases between the two ends. Germline-derived CDR1 and CDR2 are LNHDA and SQIVND (reference sequence). The CDR3 loop spans 13 amino acids. DNA of the CDR3: TGTGCCAGTAGTATAGTATCTAGCACTGAAGCTTTCTTT. This encodes CASSIVSSTEAFF.

This chain uses TRBV6-6 with TRBJ1-4, with 8 bases identical to TRBD1. Germline lookup yields CDR1 MNHNY and CDR2 SVGAGI (reference sequence). The CDR3 contains 14 residues. The V and J ends lost 6 bases and 5 bases, in that order; junction bases with no gene match: 5. CDR3 loop: CASRAGTGNEKLFF. The CDR3 DNA reads TGTGCCAGCAGGGCCGGGACAGGAAATGAAAAACTGTTTTTT.

The rearrangement uses TRBV6-5 and TRBJ2-2; D is ambiguous. The CDR3 covers 16 residues. Germline V gene lookup returns CDR1 MNHEY and CDR2 SVGAGI. The V gene lost 2 bases and the J gene lost 4 bases, with 14 bases spanning the gap. In nucleotides, the CDR3 is TGTGCCAGCAGTTACGACGAAGTTAGGGTCACCGGGGAGCTGTTTTTT. Translated, it gives CASSYDEVRVTGELFF.

The chain recombines TRBV7-6 with TRBJ1-1; D is unclear. V lost 1 base and J 10 bases, leaving 13 bases between the germline ends. Germline-derived CDR1 and CDR2 are SGHVS and FNYEAQ. CDR3 length: 13 residues. The CDR3 nucleotides read TGTGCCAGCAGCTTAGTATTCGGGGAAGGAGCTTTCTTT. Its protein product is CASSLVFGEGAFF. Together with reference TRBV7-6 and TRBJ1-1, the CDR3 gives the full variable domain: GAGVSQSPRYKVTKRGQDVALRCDPISGHVSLYWYRQALGQGPEFLTYFNYEAQQDKSGLPNDRFSAERPEGSISTLTIQRTEQRDSAMYRCASSLVFGEGAFFGQGTRLTVV.

This clone was observed a few times. V gene TRBV2 combines with J gene TRBJ1-5, with 9 bases matching TRBD1. The V segment lost 6 bases and the J segment 3 bases; nucleotides outside the gene matches: 6. This CDR3 has 15 residues. Germline V lookup: CDR1 SNHLY, CDR2 FYNNEI. This CDR3 reads CASSQGQGNNQPQHF. The CDR3 DNA follows: TGTGCCAGCAGCCAAGGACAGGGGAACAATCAGCCCCAGCATTTT.

The J gene is TRBJ1-2, the V gene TRBV7-8; perhaps TRBD1 as D (6 bases). From germline, CDR1 is SGHVS and CDR2 FQNEAQ. This CDR3 region has 15 residues. Deletions cut 0 bases from V and 5 bases from J, with 13 bases between. The CDR3 loop reads CASSLATGGRYGYTF. CDR3 in DNA: TGTGCCAGCAGCTTAGCGACGGGGGGCCGGTATGGCTACACCTTC.